The clone carrying this T cell receptor (beta chain) was counted many times. Its cognate antigen is unknown. These data are taken from a study of identical twins. TCRdb itself ran the 5' RACE reads through MiXCR, one entry per CDR3 protein. This sample has around 100,000 distinct CDR3 sequences, with about 6% found just once. Findings of the study overall: These conclusions were based on statistical analysis (cross-sectional, not following the same donors). Sharing of beta out-of-frame sequences by twins showed a weaker excess. It was out-of-frame TCR alpha sharing in monozygotic twins that models underestimated.

The CDR3 extends over 14 amino acids. Trimming shortened V by 3 bases and J by 0 bases, and 6 bases separated the two germline ends. CDR1 and CDR2 (germline): SGHTA, FQGNSA. Sequencing was performed on memory T cells sorted from blood. This TCR was recovered from a woman aged 45-59 years in good health. This chain joins TRBV7-2 and TRBJ2-4; D is unclear. The CDR3 sequence is CASSFSGAKNIQYF. The CDR3 nucleotides are TGTGCCAGCAGCTTCTCAGGAGCCAAAAACATTCAGTACTTC.